The clone carrying this T cell receptor beta chain appeared many times. The data are from a study of T-cell reconstitution after alpha-beta-depleted transplantation in children. CDR1 MNHNS and CDR2 SASEGT come from the germline V gene. This CDR3 is built from 14 residues. With 11 bases removed from V and 7 bases from J, the gap between germline ends came to 21 bases. As it was prepared, the TCRbeta library received unique molecular identifiers. TCRdb called the PCR reads again in MiXCR, with one record for every CDR3 protein. The sample lists more than 150,000 distinct CDR3 sequences; approximately 15% were seen once.

The sample here was PBMCs from the stem cell graft donor, taken from the stem cell graft. This clonotype was obtained from a human donor who donated a stem cell graft to a child with acute lymphoblastic leukemia. The chain uses TRBV6-1 and TRBJ2-1, with D possibly being TRBD2 (6 bases). As DNA, the CDR3 is TGTGCCTCCCACCCAGGGTTACGGGAGAATGAGCAGTTCTTC. Residues: CASHPGLRENEQFF.